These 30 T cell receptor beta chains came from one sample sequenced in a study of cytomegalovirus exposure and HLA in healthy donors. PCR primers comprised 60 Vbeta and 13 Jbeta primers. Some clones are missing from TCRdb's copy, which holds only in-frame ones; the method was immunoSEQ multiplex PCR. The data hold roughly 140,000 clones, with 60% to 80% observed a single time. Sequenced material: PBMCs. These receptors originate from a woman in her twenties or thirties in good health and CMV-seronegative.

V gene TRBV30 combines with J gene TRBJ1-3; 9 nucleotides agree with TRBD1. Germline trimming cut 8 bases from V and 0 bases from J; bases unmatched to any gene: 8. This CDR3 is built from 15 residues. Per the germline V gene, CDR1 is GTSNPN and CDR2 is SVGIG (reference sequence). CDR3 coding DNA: TGTGCCGGTCGGGACAGGGTCCGCTCTGGAAACACCATATATTTT. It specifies CAGRDRVRSGNTIYF.

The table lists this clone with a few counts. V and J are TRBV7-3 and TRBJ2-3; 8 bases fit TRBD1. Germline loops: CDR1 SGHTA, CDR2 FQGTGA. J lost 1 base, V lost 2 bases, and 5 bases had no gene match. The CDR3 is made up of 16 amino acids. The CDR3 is CASSLVGTGGTDTQYF. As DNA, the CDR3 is TGTGCCAGCAGCTTAGTGGGGACAGGCGGCACAGATACGCAGTATTTT.

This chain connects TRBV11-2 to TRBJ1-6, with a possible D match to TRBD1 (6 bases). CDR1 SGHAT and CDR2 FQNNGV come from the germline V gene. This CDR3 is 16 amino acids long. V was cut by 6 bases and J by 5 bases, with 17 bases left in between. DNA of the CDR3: TGTGCCAGCAGTCACAGAGGGGGTTTGGATAATTCACCCCTCCACTTT. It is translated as CASSHRGGLDNSPLHF.

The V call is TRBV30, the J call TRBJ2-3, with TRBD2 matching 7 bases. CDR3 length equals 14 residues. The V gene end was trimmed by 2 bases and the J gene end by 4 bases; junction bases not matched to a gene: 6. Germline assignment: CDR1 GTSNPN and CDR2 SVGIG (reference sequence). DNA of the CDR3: TGTGCCTGGAGTCGGGGGGTCGGGGCAGATACGCAGTATTTT. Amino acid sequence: CAWSRGVGADTQYF.

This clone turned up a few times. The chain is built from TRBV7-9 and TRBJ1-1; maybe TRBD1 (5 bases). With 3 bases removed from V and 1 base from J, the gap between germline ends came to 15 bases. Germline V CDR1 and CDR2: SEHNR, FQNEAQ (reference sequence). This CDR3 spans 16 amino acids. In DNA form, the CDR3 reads TGTGCCAGCAGCTTTTTCTCAGGGATGAGGAACACTGAAGCTTTCTTT. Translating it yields CASSFFSGMRNTEAFF.

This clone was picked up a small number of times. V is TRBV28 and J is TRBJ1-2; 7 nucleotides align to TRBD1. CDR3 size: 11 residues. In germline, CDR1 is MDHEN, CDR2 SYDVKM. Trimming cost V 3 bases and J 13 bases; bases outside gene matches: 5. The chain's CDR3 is CASSFEGGGTF. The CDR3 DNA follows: TGTGCCAGCAGTTTCGAAGGGGGCGGCACCTTC.

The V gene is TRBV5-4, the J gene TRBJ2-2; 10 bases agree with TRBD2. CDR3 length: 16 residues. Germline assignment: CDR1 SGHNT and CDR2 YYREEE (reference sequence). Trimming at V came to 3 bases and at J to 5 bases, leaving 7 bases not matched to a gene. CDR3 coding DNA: TGTGCCAGCAGCTCCCCCGGGACTAGCGAGACCGGGGAGCTGTTTTTT. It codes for CASSSPGTSETGELFF.

CDR3 loop: CASSPYGPTSSTGELFF. In DNA form, the CDR3 reads TGTGCCAGCTCACCTTACGGACCGACTAGTTCAACCGGGGAGCTGTTTTTT. This chain connects TRBV18 to TRBJ2-2; possibly TRBD2 for D (6 bases). Trimming left V 3 bases short and J 5 bases short, with 19 bases between. Germline values: CDR1 KGHSH, CDR2 LQKENI. This CDR3 has 17 amino acids.

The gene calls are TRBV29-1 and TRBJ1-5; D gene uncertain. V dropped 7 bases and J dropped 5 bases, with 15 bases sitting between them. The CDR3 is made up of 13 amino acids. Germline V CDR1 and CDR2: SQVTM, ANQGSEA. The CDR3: CSGRGGRDQPQHF. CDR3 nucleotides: TGCAGCGGGCGGGGAGGGAGAGATCAGCCCCAGCATTTT.

The CDR3 reads CSVVDIMGQAFIGGTDTQYF. CDR3 bases: TGCAGCGTTGTCGATATAATGGGACAGGCCTTCATCGGTGGCACAGATACGCAGTATTTT. This chain joins TRBV29-1 and TRBJ2-3; 8 positions agree with TRBD1. The CDR3 is 20 amino acids. V gave up 4 bases and J gave up 1 base; unmatched junction bases: 22. CDR1 SQVTM and CDR2 ANQGSEA come from the germline V gene.

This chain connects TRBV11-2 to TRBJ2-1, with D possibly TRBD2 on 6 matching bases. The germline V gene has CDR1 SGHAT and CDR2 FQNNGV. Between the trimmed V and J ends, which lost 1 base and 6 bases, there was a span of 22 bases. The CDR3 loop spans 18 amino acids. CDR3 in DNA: TGTGCCAGCAGCTTAGTCGGGAGTCGGCTAGCGTTTTTCAATGAGCAGTTCTTC. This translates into CASSLVGSRLAFFNEQFF.

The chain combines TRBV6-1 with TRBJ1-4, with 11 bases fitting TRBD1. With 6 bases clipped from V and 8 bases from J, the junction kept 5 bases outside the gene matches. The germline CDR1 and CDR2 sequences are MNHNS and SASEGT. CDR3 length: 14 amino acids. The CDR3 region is CASRTGTGGEKLFF. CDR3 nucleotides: TGTGCCAGCAGGACCGGGACAGGGGGGGAAAAACTGTTTTTT.

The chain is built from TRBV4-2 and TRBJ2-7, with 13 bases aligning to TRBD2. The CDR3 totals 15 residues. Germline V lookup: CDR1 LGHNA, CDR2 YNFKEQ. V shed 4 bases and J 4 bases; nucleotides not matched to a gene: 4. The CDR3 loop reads CASSPGTSGEYEQYF. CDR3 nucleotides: TGTGCCAGCAGCCCCGGGACTAGCGGGGAATACGAGCAGTACTTC.

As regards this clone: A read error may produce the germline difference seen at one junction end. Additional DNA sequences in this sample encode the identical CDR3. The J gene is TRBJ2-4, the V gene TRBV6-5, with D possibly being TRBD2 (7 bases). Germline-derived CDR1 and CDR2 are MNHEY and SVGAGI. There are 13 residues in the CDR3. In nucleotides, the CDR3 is TGTGCCAGCAACGAGGGGGGGGAAAACATCCAGTACTTC. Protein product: CASNEGGENIQYF.

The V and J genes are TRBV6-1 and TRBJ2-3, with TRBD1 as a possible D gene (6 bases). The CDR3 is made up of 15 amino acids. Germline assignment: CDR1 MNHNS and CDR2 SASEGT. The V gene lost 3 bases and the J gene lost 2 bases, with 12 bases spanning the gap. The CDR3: CASSDAVGATDTQYF. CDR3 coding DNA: TGTGCCAGCAGTGACGCAGTGGGGGCCACAGATACGCAGTATTTT.

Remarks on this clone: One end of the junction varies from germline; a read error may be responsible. DNA for the CDR3: TGTGCCAGCAGCTTAACTAGGGAGCGGGGTATCTTC. This encodes CASSLTRERGIF. V gene TRBV7-9 combines with J gene TRBJ2-1, with 7 nucleotides matching TRBD2. Germline CDR1 is SEHNR and CDR2 is FQNEAQ (reference sequence). The CDR3 contains 12 residues.

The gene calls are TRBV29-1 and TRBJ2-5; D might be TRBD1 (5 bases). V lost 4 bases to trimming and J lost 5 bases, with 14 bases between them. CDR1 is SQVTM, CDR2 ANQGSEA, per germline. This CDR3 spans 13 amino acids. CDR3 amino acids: CSVGAGPQETQYF. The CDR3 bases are TGCAGCGTTGGGGCAGGGCCACAGGAGACCCAGTACTTC.

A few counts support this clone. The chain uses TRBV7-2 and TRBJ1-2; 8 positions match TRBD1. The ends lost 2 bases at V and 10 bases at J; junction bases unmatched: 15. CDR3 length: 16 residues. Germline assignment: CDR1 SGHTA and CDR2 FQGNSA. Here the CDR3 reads CASSLIGANRGGFYTF. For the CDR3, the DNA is TGTGCCAGCAGCTTAATAGGGGCCAACAGGGGGGGTTTCTACACCTTC. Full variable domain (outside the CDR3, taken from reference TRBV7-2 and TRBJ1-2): GAGVSQSPSNKVTEKGKDVELRCDPISGHTALYWYRQSLGQGLEFLIYFQGNSAPDKSGLPSDRFSAERTGGSVSTLTIQRTQQEDSAVYLCASSLIGANRGGFYTFGSGTRLTVV.

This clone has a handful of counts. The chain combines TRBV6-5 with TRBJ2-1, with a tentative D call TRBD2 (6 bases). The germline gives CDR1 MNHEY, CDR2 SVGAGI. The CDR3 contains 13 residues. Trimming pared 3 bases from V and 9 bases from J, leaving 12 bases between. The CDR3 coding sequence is TGTGCCAGCAGTTATTCGGAGGGCACTGAGCAGTTCTTC. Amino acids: CASSYSEGTEQFF.

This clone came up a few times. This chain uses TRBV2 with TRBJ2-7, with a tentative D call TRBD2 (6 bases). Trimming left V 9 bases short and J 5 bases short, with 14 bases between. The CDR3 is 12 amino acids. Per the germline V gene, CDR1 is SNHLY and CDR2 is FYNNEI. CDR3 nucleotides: TGTGCCAGAGACCGACTAGGCCACGAGCAGTACTTC. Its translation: CARDRLGHEQYF.

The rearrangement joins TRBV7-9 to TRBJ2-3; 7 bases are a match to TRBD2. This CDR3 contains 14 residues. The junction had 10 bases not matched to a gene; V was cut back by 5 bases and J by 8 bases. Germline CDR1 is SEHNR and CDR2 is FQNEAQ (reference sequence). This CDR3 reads CASSPSGTTSTQYF. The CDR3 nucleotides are TGTGCCAGCAGCCCCAGCGGGACCACCTCTACGCAGTATTTT.

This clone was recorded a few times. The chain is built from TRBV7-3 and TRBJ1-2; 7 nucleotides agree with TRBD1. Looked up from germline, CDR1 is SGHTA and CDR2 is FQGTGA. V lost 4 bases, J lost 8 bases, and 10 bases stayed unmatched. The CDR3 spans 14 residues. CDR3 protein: CASSSTDRVSGYTF. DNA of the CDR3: TGTGCCAGCAGCTCAACCGACAGGGTCAGCGGCTACACCTTC.

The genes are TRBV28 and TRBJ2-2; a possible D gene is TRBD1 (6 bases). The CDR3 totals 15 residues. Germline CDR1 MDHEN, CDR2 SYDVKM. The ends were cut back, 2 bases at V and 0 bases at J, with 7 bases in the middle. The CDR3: CASSLRQANTGELFF. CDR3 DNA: TGTGCCAGCAGTTTAAGACAGGCGAACACCGGGGAGCTGTTTTTT.

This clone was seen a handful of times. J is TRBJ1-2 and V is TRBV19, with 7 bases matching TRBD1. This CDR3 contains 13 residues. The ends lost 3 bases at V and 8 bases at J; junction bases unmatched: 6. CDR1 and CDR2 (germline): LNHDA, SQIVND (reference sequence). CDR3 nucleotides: TGTGCCAGTAGTATGGAGGGGGCGAGAGGCTACACCTTC. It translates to CASSMEGARGYTF.

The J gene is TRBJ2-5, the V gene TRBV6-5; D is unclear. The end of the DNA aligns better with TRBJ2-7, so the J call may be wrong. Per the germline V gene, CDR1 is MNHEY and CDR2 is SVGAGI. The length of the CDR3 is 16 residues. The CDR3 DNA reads TGTGCCAGCAGTTACTCGCCCGTTCCTGAGCCCTACGAGCAGTACTTC. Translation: CASSYSPVPEPYEQYF.

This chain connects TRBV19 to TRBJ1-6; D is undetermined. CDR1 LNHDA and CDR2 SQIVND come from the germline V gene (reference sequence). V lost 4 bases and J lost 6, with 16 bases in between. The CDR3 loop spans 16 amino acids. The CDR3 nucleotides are TGTGCCAGTAGTACCGGCGATCTGGCGGGTAATTCACCCCTCCACTTT. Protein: CASSTGDLAGNSPLHF.

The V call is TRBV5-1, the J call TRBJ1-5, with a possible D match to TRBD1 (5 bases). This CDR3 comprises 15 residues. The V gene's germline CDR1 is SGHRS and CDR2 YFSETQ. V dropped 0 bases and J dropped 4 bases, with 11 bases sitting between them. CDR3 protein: CASSLDWGRNQPQHF. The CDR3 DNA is TGCGCCAGCAGCTTGGATTGGGGCAGAAATCAGCCCCAGCATTTT.

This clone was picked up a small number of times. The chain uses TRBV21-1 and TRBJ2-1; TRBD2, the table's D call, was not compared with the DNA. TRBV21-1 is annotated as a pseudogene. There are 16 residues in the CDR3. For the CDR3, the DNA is TGTGCCAGCAGCGACGGGACTAGCGGGGCCTACAATGAGCAGTTCTTC. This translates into CASSDGTSGAYNEQFF.

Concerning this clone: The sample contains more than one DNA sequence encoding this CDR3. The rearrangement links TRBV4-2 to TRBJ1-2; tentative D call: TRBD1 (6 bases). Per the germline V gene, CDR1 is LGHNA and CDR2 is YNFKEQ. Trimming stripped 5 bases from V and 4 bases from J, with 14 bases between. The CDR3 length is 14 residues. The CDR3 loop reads CASSSPGESYGYTF. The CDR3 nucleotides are TGTGCCAGCAGCTCCCCAGGGGAAAGCTATGGCTACACCTTC.

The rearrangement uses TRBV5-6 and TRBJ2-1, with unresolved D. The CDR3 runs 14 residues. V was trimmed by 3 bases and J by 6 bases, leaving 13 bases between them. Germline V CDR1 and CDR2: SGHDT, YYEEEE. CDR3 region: CASSSFGESNEQFF. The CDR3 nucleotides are TGTGCCAGCAGCTCCTTCGGAGAATCCAATGAGCAGTTCTTC. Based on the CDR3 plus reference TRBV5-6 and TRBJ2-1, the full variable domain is DAGVTQSPTHLIKTRGQQVTLRCSPKSGHDTVSWYQQALGQGPQFIFQYYEEEERQRGNFPDRFSGHQFPNYSSELNVNALLLGDSALYLCASSSFGESNEQFFGPGTRLTVL.